This TCR beta chain is drawn from a study of beta chain features in type 1 diabetes. Study-wide results and caveats: Patients with type 1 diabetes carried fewer insertions and had more deletions at their VDJ junctions. A definitive answer on HLA type influencing TCRB rearrangement was not reached here. Moderate yet significant TCRB CDR3 shortening was seen in Type 1 diabetes patients in all four CD4+ subsets.

To note about this clone: The antigen is not known.

Every bit of the isolated RNA underwent reverse transcription, so sequencing read expressed TCRB transcripts. This table comes from immunoSEQ multiplex PCR, and its TCRdb copy is limited to in-frame clones, with some not included. The data show 25,000 to 30,000 clones, about 49% seen once. Germline V gives CDR1 GTSNPN, CDR2 SVGIG (reference sequence). The CDR3 is made up of 13 amino acids. Trimming left V 3 bases short and J 0 bases short, with 6 bases between. The clonotype was recovered from a man younger than 45 with type 1 diabetes. This chain links TRBV30 with TRBJ1-5; D is possibly TRBD1 (5 bases). Specimen: stem cell memory CD4+ T cells from blood. CDR3 sequence (DNA): TGTGCCTGGAGGACAGCTAGCAATCAGCCCCAGCATTTT. Translated: CAWRTASNQPQHF.